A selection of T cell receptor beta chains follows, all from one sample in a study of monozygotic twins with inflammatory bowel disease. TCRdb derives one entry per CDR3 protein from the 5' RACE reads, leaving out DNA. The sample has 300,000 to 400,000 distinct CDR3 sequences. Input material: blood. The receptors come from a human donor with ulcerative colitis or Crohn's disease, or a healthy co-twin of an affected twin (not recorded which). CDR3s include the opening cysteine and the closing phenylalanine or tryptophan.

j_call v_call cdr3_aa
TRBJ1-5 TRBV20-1 CSAPPRQGYSNQPQHF
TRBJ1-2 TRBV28 CASRLNGGGNGYTF
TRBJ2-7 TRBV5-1 CASSLSGATYEQYF
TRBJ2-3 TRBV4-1 CASSPTSVTDTQYF
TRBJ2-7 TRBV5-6 CASSLKGAARNEQYF
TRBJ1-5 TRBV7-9 CASSNTGGGNQPQHF
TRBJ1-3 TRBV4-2 CASSQVWESSGNTIYF
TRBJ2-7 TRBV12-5 CASGLAPGQGEYF
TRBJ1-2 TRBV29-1 CSVLGGGDRYGYTF
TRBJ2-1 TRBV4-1 CASSQGSRGQGDNEQFF
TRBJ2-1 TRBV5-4 CASSLGLRKTYNEQFF
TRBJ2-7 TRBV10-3 CAISVGQGYYEQYF
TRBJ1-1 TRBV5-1 CASSFSVGLSEAFF
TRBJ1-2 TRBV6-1 CASSEGSRYGYTF
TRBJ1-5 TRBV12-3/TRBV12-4 CASAGTGANQPQHF
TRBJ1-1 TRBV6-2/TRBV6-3 CASSSRTYAMWGEAFF
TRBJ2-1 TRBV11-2 CASSLLEGQGVYNEQFF
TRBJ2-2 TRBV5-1 CASSLGIQGAGELFF
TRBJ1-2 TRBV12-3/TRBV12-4 CASSSSVRGYTF
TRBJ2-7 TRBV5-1 CASSWYGTVSYEQYF
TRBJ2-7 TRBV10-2 CASSLKMGLAGVGPSYEQYF
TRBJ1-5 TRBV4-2 CASSQEMGPINQPQHF
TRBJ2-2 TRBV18 CASSWGQTTGELFF
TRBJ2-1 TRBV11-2 CASSSPWSTYNEQFF
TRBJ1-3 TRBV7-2 CASSLSTGSGNTIYF
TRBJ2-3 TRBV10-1 CASSESGGVGTDTQYF
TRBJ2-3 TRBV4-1 CASSQDLAGRSDTQYF
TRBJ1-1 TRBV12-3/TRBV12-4 CASSLLRGTEAFF
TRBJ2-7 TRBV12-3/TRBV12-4 CASSLAGVAGANEQYF
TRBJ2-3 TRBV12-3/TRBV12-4 CASSSGTSGGGSDTQYF
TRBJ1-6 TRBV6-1 CASSGYGGRQNSPLHF
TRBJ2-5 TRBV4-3 CASSRGLVRETQYF
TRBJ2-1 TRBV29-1 CSVELRGMNEQFF
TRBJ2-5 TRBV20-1 CSARPGRQETQYF
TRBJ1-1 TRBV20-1 CSASGGLIVTEAFF
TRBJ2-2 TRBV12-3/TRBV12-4 CPSSLKGHTGELFF
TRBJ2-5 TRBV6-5 CASMGAYSETQYF
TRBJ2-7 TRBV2 CASRSGTGEFYEQYF
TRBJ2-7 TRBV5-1 CASSPSFSYEQYF
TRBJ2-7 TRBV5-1 CASRYRPIYEQYF
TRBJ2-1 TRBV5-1 CASSHGLGTGAYSSYNEQFF
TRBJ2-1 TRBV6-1 CASWPGQGSNEQFF
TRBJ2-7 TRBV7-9 CASSRGGSEQYF
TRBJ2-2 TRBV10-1 CASSENTGELFF
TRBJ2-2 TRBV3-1 CATVNTGELFF
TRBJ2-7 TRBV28 CASSFFSGGYEQYF
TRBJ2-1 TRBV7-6 CASSFIDGRGVGEQFF
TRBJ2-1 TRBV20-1 CSARSAYSNEQFF
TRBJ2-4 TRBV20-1 CSAEERGNIVVAKNIQYF
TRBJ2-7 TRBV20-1 CSAQAQGTWDEQYF
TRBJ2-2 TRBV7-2 CASSLQGDGELFF
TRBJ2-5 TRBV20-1 CSANGKQETQYF
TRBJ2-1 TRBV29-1 CSVLVADVNEQFF
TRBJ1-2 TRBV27 CASSHGSYGYTF
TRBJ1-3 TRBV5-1 CASRDPSGNTIYF
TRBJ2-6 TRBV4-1 CASSGLGNSGANVLTF
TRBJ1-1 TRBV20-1 CSARNQRGNTEAFF
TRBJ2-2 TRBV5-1 CASFGTGELFF
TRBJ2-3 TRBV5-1 CASSLAGSLIDTQYF
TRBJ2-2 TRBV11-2 CASSPRLAFGELFF